This T cell receptor beta chain was recorded in a study of blood T cell repertoires in COVID-19. Overall study: Material from acute and convalescent COVID-19 was sourced from the United States, Italy and Spain. PBMCs, B-cell-depleted T cells, or T cells provided the cDNA or gDNA that made up the material.

The ends were cut back, 9 bases at V and 10 bases at J, with 16 bases in the middle. This CDR3 is built from 12 residues. Germline loops: CDR1 LNHDA, CDR2 SQIVND (reference sequence). While infection was still active, Seattle patients were enrolled and then followed longitudinally. Study processing details: Estimation of nucleated cell counts relied on the amplification of reference gene primers. TCRdb keeps only in-frame clones here, not all; method: immunoSEQ multiplex PCR. D and trimming were read from the DNA, whereas the V and J calls and clone size are those reported in that table. The data contain just under 350,000 clones, 87% of them singletons.

The chain joins TRBV19 to TRBJ2-1, with a weak D call TRBD1 (5 bases). This sequence originates from a woman in her fifties or sixties with COVID-19, enrolled during active disease. The sample was peripheral blood. The CDR3 DNA is TGTGCCAGCGCAGATAGGGGCCGGGAGCAGTTCTTC. It encodes CASADRGREQFF. Full variable domain (rest looked up from reference TRBV19 and TRBJ2-1): DGGITQSPKYLFRKEGQNVTLSCEQNLNHDAMYWYRQDPGQGLRLIYYSQIVNDFQKGDIAEGYSVSREKKESFPLTVTSAQKNPTAFYLCASADRGREQFFGPGTRLTVL.